The 6 T cell receptor beta chains listed next were all sequenced from one sample in a study of T cells after yellow fever vaccination (dated by TCRdb to the late 2010s). In the paper's terms, the treatment or condition label means: live attenuated yellow fever vaccine strain. Library creation used 5' RACE. Sequencing took place on an Illumina NovaSeq 6000. The raw public data were reprocessed by TCRdb itself: fastp quality trimming at Q25, MiXCR clonotype calling, in-frame beta chains only. Every entry covers one CDR3 protein and lists the most common genes and DNA from its rows. The sample yields 300,000 to 400,000 distinct CDR3 sequences; approximately 12% were counted once. Of the sample, around 3% falls within the top ten clones. Sequenced here: CD4+ T cells sorted from PBMCs, sampled 15 days after the yellow fever booster vaccination. Every receptor here comes from a man younger than 35 who received the YFV17D yellow fever vaccine.

This clonotype was counted between two and nine times. The V call is TRBV6-6, the J call TRBJ2-1; 10 bases agree with TRBD2. The CDR3 sequence is 15 residues long. The germline CDR1 and CDR2 sequences are MNHNY and SVGAGI (reference sequence). J was trimmed by 8 bases and V by 4 bases; bases with no gene match: 8. This CDR3 is CASSLSGGALHEQFF. CDR3 in DNA: TGTGCCAGCAGTTTGAGCGGGGGGGCCTTGCATGAGCAGTTCTTC.

This clonotype was detected only a few times. The V and J genes are TRBV20-1 and TRBJ2-4, with a tentative D call TRBD2 (6 bases). The V gene's germline CDR1 is DFQATT and CDR2 SNEGSKA (reference sequence). The CDR3 spans 13 residues. Deletions cut 6 bases from V and 1 base from J, with 10 bases between. The chain's CDR3 is CSAGRGAKNIQYF. The CDR3 nucleotides read TGCAGTGCCGGCCGGGGGGCCAAAAACATTCAGTACTTC.

At least ten counts were recorded for this clonotype. The rearrangement links TRBV11-2 to TRBJ2-5; TRBD2 agrees at 7 bases. The CDR3 contains 14 residues. Trimming at V came to 0 bases and at J to 6 bases, leaving 4 bases not matched to a gene. Germline V gene lookup returns CDR1 SGHAT and CDR2 FQNNGV. CDR3: CASSLELAIKTQYF. In nucleotides, the CDR3 is TGTGCCAGCAGCTTAGAACTAGCGATAAAGACCCAGTACTTC.

The gene calls are TRBV20-1 and TRBJ2-5; D possibly matches TRBD1 or TRBD2 (6 bases each). Trimming removed 2 bases from V and 4 bases from J, with 14 bases in between. This CDR3 comprises 14 residues. Germline values: CDR1 DFQATT, CDR2 SNEGSKA (reference sequence). In nucleotides, the CDR3 is TGCAGTGCTAGACTGGGGGGCCTTTTAGAGACCCAGTACTTC. Translation: CSARLGGLLETQYF.

This clonotype has only a few counts. The V and J genes are TRBV20-1 and TRBJ1-6; 7 nucleotides agree with TRBD1. In germline, CDR1 is DFQATT, CDR2 SNEGSKA (reference sequence). The CDR3 extends over 16 amino acids. Trimming cost V 0 bases and J 6 bases; bases outside gene matches: 8. The CDR3 sequence: CSARDPRQGGNSPLHF. DNA for the CDR3: TGCAGTGCTAGAGACCCTCGACAGGGCGGTAATTCACCCCTCCACTTT.

This clonotype appeared many times. V is TRBV2 and J is TRBJ1-2, with no clear D. Trimming shortened V by 8 bases and J by 1 base, and 5 bases separated the two germline ends. Per the germline V gene, CDR1 is SNHLY and CDR2 is FYNNEI. The CDR3 loop spans 11 amino acids. CDR3 residues: CASAVNYGYTF. CDR3 bases: TGTGCCAGCGCCGTTAACTATGGCTACACCTTC.